These 8 T cell receptor beta chains were sequenced from one sample in a study of blood T cells in healthy people across ages. Primed by a sample-barcoded 5' primer and a J-beta primer mix, a second PCR proceeded for about 7 to 12 cycles. TCRdb fed the 5' RACE reads into MiXCR, producing one record per CDR3 protein. The sample yields under 950,000 distinct CDR3 sequences, 22% seen once. The sequencing input was blood. The receptors come from a man aged 70-80 years in good health.

Ten or more counts support this clonotype. The chain combines TRBV7-2 with TRBJ1-2; D gene unclear. Germline V gene lookup returns CDR1 SGHTA and CDR2 FQGNSA. The length of the CDR3 is 14 residues. The V end was cut by 1 base, the J end by 4 bases, with 10 bases between. This CDR3 is CASSLGGVGYGYTF. Written as DNA, the CDR3 is TGTGCCAGCAGCTTAGGCGGGGTCGGCTATGGCTACACCTTC.

There are a few counts of this clonotype. The rearrangement links TRBV2 to TRBJ2-4; 8 nucleotides match TRBD2. CDR3 length equals 16 residues. V gave up 1 base and J gave up 3 bases; unmatched junction bases: 5. Germline CDR1 is SNHLY and CDR2 is FYNNEI. CDR3 in amino acids: CASSEVGTRRKNIQYF. CDR3 coding DNA: TGTGCCAGCAGTGAAGTTGGGACTAGACGCAAAAACATTCAGTACTTC. The entire variable domain, with the rest obtained from reference TRBV2 and TRBJ2-4, is as follows: EPEVTQTPSHQVTQMGQEVILRCVPISNHLYFYWYRQILGQKVEFLVSFYNNEISEKSEIFDDQFSVERPDGSNFTLKIRSTKLEDSAMYFCASSEVGTRRKNIQYFGAGTRLSVL.

V is TRBV5-4 and J is TRBJ2-3, with D perhaps matching TRBD2 (5 bases). Germline V gene sequence: CDR1 SGHNT, CDR2 YYREEE (reference sequence). V was trimmed by 4 bases and J by 0 bases, leaving 12 bases between them. The CDR3 extends over 15 amino acids. CDR3 nucleotide sequence: TGTGCCAGCAGCCAAGACTATGTAAGCACAGATACGCAGTATTTT. Amino acids: CASSQDYVSTDTQYF. Together with reference TRBV5-4 and TRBJ2-3, the CDR3 gives the full variable domain: ETGVTQSPTHLIKTRGQQVTLRCSSQSGHNTVSWYQQALGQGPQFIFQYYREEENGRGNFPPRFSGLQFPNYSSELNVNALELDDSALYLCASSQDYVSTDTQYFGPGTRLTVL.

The table lists this clonotype with a few counts. V usage is TRBV20-1 and J usage is TRBJ2-3, with 7 bases fitting TRBD2. The length of the CDR3 is 18 residues. The V and J ends lost 3 bases and 1 base, in that order; junction bases with no gene match: 16. Germline V gene sequence: CDR1 DFQATT, CDR2 SNEGSKA (reference sequence). The chain's CDR3 is CSASWGGRAKARTDTQYF. In DNA, the CDR3 is TGCAGTGCTAGTTGGGGGGGTCGGGCGAAGGCTCGCACAGATACGCAGTATTTT.

V gene TRBV28 combines with J gene TRBJ2-7; D is uncertain. The CDR3 has 13 residues. V lost 7 bases to trimming and J lost 6 bases, with 16 bases between them. Germline loops: CDR1 MDHEN, CDR2 SYDVKM. CDR3 region: CASIRAIPFEQYV. DNA for the CDR3: TGTGCCAGCATCCGGGCGATCCCTTTCGAGCAGTACGTC.

The V and J genes are TRBV6-5 and TRBJ2-4; D gene unclear. CDR1 is MNHEY, CDR2 SVGAGI, per germline. V lost 7 bases and J lost 8, with 9 bases in between. This CDR3 contains 11 residues. The CDR3 DNA reads as TGTGCCAGCAAAAAGGAATACATTCAGTACTTC. Its protein is CASKKEYIQYF.

The rearrangement joins TRBV11-2 to TRBJ1-2; possibly TRBD1 for D (5 bases). V was cut by 5 bases and J by 5 bases, with 15 bases left in between. CDR1 and CDR2 (germline): SGHAT, FQNNGV. This CDR3 region has 14 residues. For the CDR3, the DNA is TGTGCCAGCAGCATTGGGACTTTAGATTATGGCTACACCTTC. Its protein product is CASSIGTLDYGYTF.

The chain carries TRBV29-1 and TRBJ2-7; no clear D gene. The J call is uncertain, as TRBJ2-5 better fits the DNA end. CDR1 and CDR2 (germline): SQVTM, ANQGSEA. This CDR3 comprises 11 residues. The CDR3 sequence is CSVVFSGTQYF. In DNA, the CDR3 is TGCAGCGTTGTGTTCTCGGGGACCCAGTACTTC.